Below, 8 T cell receptor beta chains from the same sample are listed, as sequenced in a study of shared clonotypes between healthy human individuals. Sequencing was performed with immunoSEQ multiplex PCR; in TCRdb, only in-frame clones are kept and a portion is missing. There are 2 million to 2.5 million clones in the sample; around 90% occur only once, and about 0.41% lies in the top ten. Sequenced sample: naive CD4+ T cells from PBMCs. Subset in this sample: CD45RA+ positively selected. These receptors all come from a man aged 18 to 29 in good health. Some clones in this sample may be carry-over from other donors' samples.

CDR3 residues: CASSRGFSYEQYF. The CDR3 coding sequence is TGCGCCAGCAGCCGGGGATTTTCCTACGAGCAGTACTTC. The J gene is TRBJ2-7, the V gene TRBV4-1; D not resolved. The CDR3 contains 13 residues. The germline V gene has CDR1 MGHRA and CDR2 YSYEKL. Trimming left V 4 bases short and J 1 base short, with 8 bases between.

Note on this clone: In the same sample, other DNA sequences code for this CDR3. The chain combines TRBV18 with TRBJ1-5, with 8 bases aligning to TRBD1. This CDR3 has 14 amino acids. J lost 5 bases, V lost 3 bases, and 3 bases had no gene match. In germline, CDR1 is KGHSH, CDR2 LQKENI. This chain's CDR3 is CASSPGTGYQPQHF. CDR3 coding DNA: TGTGCCAGCTCACCCGGGACAGGATATCAGCCCCAGCATTTT.

This chain joins TRBV28 and TRBJ2-7; the D gene is possibly TRBD2 (5 bases). Trimming took off 2 bases at V and 4 bases at J, with 15 bases between the two ends. CDR1 and CDR2 from the germline V gene are MDHEN and SYDVKM. This CDR3 is 15 amino acids long. The CDR3 DNA follows: TGTGCCAGCAGTTTACCCGGACGCCCGGGATACGAGCAGTACTTC. This sequence encodes CASSLPGRPGYEQYF.

The chain links TRBV11-2 to TRBJ1-1; D is undetermined. With 0 bases removed from V and 1 base from J, the gap between germline ends came to 9 bases. The CDR3 runs 15 residues. CDR1 and CDR2 (germline): SGHAT, FQNNGV. CDR3 sequence (DNA): TGTGCCAGCAGCTTAGACCATCTTCGGAACACTGAAGCTTTCTTT. Translating it yields CASSLDHLRNTEAFF.

The V gene is TRBV28, the J gene TRBJ2-3; 7 bases map to TRBD2. This CDR3 comprises 14 residues. The V segment lost 5 bases and the J segment 3 bases; nucleotides outside the gene matches: 5. Germline CDR1 reads MDHEN; CDR2 reads SYDVKM. The CDR3 DNA is TGTGCCAGCAGTAGCGGGACGTTAACAGATACGCAGTATTTT. As protein: CASSSGTLTDTQYF.

V and J are TRBV6-6 and TRBJ2-3; 10 bases align to TRBD2. In germline, CDR1 is MNHNY, CDR2 SVGAGI (reference sequence). The CDR3 covers 15 residues. The junction had 8 bases not matched to a gene; V was cut back by 9 bases and J by 2 bases. CDR3 loop: CASRTSGASTDTQYF. CDR3 coding DNA: TGTGCCAGTAGGACTAGCGGAGCCTCCACAGATACGCAGTATTTT.

This chain uses TRBV30 with TRBJ1-4; D perhaps matches TRBD1 (5 bases). The CDR3 loop spans 14 amino acids. Germline CDR1 GTSNPN, CDR2 SVGIG (reference sequence). V shed 2 bases and J shed 4 bases, with 11 bases lying between them. CDR3 coding DNA: TGTGCCTGGAGTCAGACAGTTTTTAATGAAAAACTGTTTTTT. Translated: CAWSQTVFNEKLFF.

This clone was observed a single time. This chain connects TRBV28 to TRBJ2-7; 7 nucleotides line up with TRBD2. Germline trimming cut 0 bases from V and 4 bases from J; bases unmatched to any gene: 6. Germline V lookup: CDR1 MDHEN, CDR2 SYDVKM. The CDR3 consists of 15 residues. The CDR3 is CASSLWEAGEYEQYF. The CDR3, as DNA: TGTGCCAGCAGTTTATGGGAGGCGGGGGAGTACGAGCAGTACTTC.